These T cell receptor beta chains were read from a single sample in a study of radiation and T cells in renal cell carcinoma. Measured with immunoSEQ multiplex PCR; TCRdb has only the in-frame clones, and not every one. The sample yields some 150,000 clones, 80% to 90% seen once. Sequencing was performed on blood, taken from a patient whose treatment included radiotherapy and nephrectomy. These receptors were taken from a woman aged 45-65 years with renal cell carcinoma. Both conserved end residues are part of each CDR3. Fields, in order: CDR3 protein, V gene, J gene.

CASSFGGRPSYEQYF	TRBV4-1	TRBJ2-7
CASSPPGSYEQYF	TRBV18	TRBJ2-7
CASSRGLAGGTDTQYF	TRBV4-1	TRBJ2-3
CASSGQKDRVESPLHF	TRBV11-2	TRBJ1-6
CASSYSKTGSSYEQYF	TRBV6-6	TRBJ2-7
CATSRDGYYGYTF	TRBV15	TRBJ1-2
CASSLASGTGEFEVYYTF	TRBV5-1	TRBJ1-2
CASSLRGSSSYEQYF	TRBV5-1	TRBJ2-7
CAWRNWGGTEAFF	TRBV30	TRBJ1-1
CASRRGSSSGNTIYF	TRBV2	TRBJ1-3
CASSLSRGHNEKLFF	TRBV4-2	TRBJ1-4
CASSQNRGRADTQYF	TRBV7-9	TRBJ2-3
CASSSGRGGEKLFF	TRBV6-5	TRBJ1-4
CASSLRGDTEAFF	TRBV7-9	TRBJ1-1
CASSLGDRTDTQYF	TRBV5-1	TRBJ2-3
CASSLTPTGELFF	TRBV7-3	TRBJ2-2
CASSPPIRETQYF	TRBV18	TRBJ2-5
CASSLSGGYNTGELFF	TRBV7-2	TRBJ2-2
CASSVLKISSANAFF	TRBV2	TRBJ1-1
CASREGTANSPLHF	TRBV2	TRBJ1-6
CASSLVAGIYNEQFF	TRBV5-4	TRBJ2-1
CAWRGQDYQPQHF	TRBV30	TRBJ1-5
CASSPRGVDTQYF	TRBV5-4	TRBJ2-3
CASSLMRGGSEKLFF	TRBV28	TRBJ1-4
CASSPGQPNEQFF	TRBV13	TRBJ2-1
CASSPPPDTGELFF	TRBV18	TRBJ2-2
CASSRTSGGTEAFF	TRBV11-3	TRBJ1-1
CASSEGRGAPNTEAFF	TRBV6-1	TRBJ1-1
CASSQTGVNTEAFF	TRBV5-1	TRBJ1-1
CASSYYRGETQYF	TRBV6-6	TRBJ2-5
CASSIGTPGQVTGELFF	TRBV19	TRBJ2-2
CASGLVNEGQFRPKRNTIYF	TRBV12-5	TRBJ1-3
CSVSGQGNSPLHF	TRBV29-1	TRBJ1-6
CASSLDSSANGYTF	TRBV5-1	TRBJ1-2
CASATGLGSPLHF	TRBV2	TRBJ1-6
CATSRDSYVELFF	TRBV15	TRBJ1-4
CASSDPLRGQPQHF	TRBV2	TRBJ1-5
CASSLGGNTGELFF	TRBV7-2	TRBJ2-2
CASRASGGVHEQFF	TRBV4-1	TRBJ2-1
CASSEGWATLSSYEQYF	TRBV2	TRBJ2-7
CASSQTGANTEAFF	TRBV18	TRBJ1-1
CASSELGQASPETQYF	TRBV6-1	TRBJ2-5
CASMNRRETQYF	TRBV25-1	TRBJ2-5
CAWNPGANVLTF	TRBV30	TRBJ2-6
CATSGPIVRETQYF	TRBV15	TRBJ2-5
CASSLDKTEAFF	TRBV5-1	TRBJ1-1
CASSNPREGRHTDTQYF	TRBV2	TRBJ2-3
CASSQDLGWAEAFF	TRBV14	TRBJ1-1
CASSFTGGVDTQYF	TRBV7-2	TRBJ2-3
CASSYVRLGEQYF	TRBV6-5	TRBJ2-7
CASSLGPNYGYTF	TRBV7-9	TRBJ1-2
CASREQGRNSPLHF	TRBV6-4	TRBJ1-6
CASTPQGGVRDTQYF	TRBV5-4	TRBJ2-3
CASSPWTAYEQYF	TRBV7-2	TRBJ2-7
CASSQGSSYNSPLHF	TRBV18	TRBJ1-6